Reported below is one TCR beta chain. The antigen remains undetermined. Regarding time point: sample taken at primary tumor resection. There were roughly 78 donors, all of them untreated patients with early-stage non-small cell lung cancer. This sample is part of a study of spatial heterogeneity in lung cancer. On the study more broadly: Alpha-chain sequences were consistently detected less often than beta-chain sequences. Notes on the study in general: The counts of expanded TCRs, ubiquitous and regional, tracked ubiquitous and regional nonsynonymous mutations, respectively. Tracking of tumor mutation counts was seen in expanded intratumoral alpha and beta TCR counts.

This CDR3 is built from 13 residues. Germline values: CDR1 MNHNS, CDR2 SASEGT. V lost 2 bases and J lost 7, with 6 bases in between. TCRdb analysed the 5' RACE reads with MiXCR anew, one entry per CDR3 protein. Of 8,500 to 10,000 distinct CDR3 sequences detected, roughly 50% appear once; the ten largest clones hold roughly 28%. The sequencing here drew on lung tumor tissue, taken at surgery. This chain links TRBV6-1 with TRBJ1-6; D is unresolved. The sequence was collected from a female donor with early-stage non-small cell lung cancer. In nucleotides, the CDR3 is TGTGCCAGCAGTGAAATGGGAAATTCACCCCTCCACTTT. Translated, it gives CASSEMGNSPLHF.